This T cell receptor beta chain was recorded in a study of blood T cell repertoires in COVID-19. Across the study: From the United States, Italy and Spain came samples of acute and convalescent COVID-19. T cells, B-cell-depleted T cells, or PBMCs provided the cDNA or gDNA that served as material.

This clone has just a few counts. The CDR3 has 12 residues. In germline, CDR1 is SEHNR, CDR2 FQNEAQ (reference sequence). V was trimmed by 8 bases and J by 4 bases, leaving 9 bases between them. In the source study's methods: The authors estimated nucleated cell counts from reference gene primer amplification. Using immunoSEQ multiplex PCR, the repertoire was profiled, and TCRdb retains in-frame clones only, with some absent. V and J calls and clone size are given by that table; D and trimming were obtained from the DNA. The table lists about 50,000 clones, approximately 85% of them singletons. The sequencing sample was made of peripheral blood. The TCR comes from a woman in her sixties or seventies with acute or convalescent COVID-19. The genes are TRBV7-9 and TRBJ1-5, with D tentatively TRBD1 (6 bases). The CDR3 nucleotides are TGTGCCAGCCGACAGGCTAATCAGCCCCAGCATTTT. Translating it yields CASRQANQPQHF.